The 5 T cell receptor beta chains below come from one sample, sequenced in a study of T cell responses to AZD1222 COVID-19 vaccine. Some clones are missing from TCRdb's copy, which holds only in-frame ones; the method was immunoSEQ multiplex PCR. Of 150,000 to 200,000 clones in the sample, roughly 91% are singletons; the top ten hold about 5.9%. Sequencing was performed on peripheral blood, taken 28 days after the second AZD1222 dose. Every receptor here comes from an adult who received the AZD1222 COVID-19 vaccine.

The V gene is TRBV7-9, the J gene TRBJ1-6; D unclear. The CDR3 loop spans 13 amino acids. Germline V CDR1 and CDR2: SEHNR, FQNEAQ (reference sequence). V was trimmed by 4 bases and J by 10 bases, leaving 11 bases between them. The CDR3 DNA reads TGTGCCAGCAGCTCGGATTTGAGGTCACCCCTCCACTTT. Translating gives CASSSDLRSPLHF.

V usage is TRBV5-1 and J usage is TRBJ2-7, with 9 nucleotides matching TRBD1. Germline loops: CDR1 SGHRS, CDR2 YFSETQ. The CDR3 has 14 residues. V was pared by 2 bases and J by 4 bases, with 4 bases of the junction left unmatched. CDR3 sequence reads: CASSFGTGMYEQYF. The CDR3 DNA follows: TGCGCCAGCAGCTTCGGGACAGGGATGTACGAGCAGTACTTC.

J is TRBJ2-7 and V is TRBV11-2; D might be TRBD1 (5 bases). The CDR3 is 15 residues long. CDR1 and CDR2 (germline): SGHAT, FQNNGV. Trimming pared 0 bases from V and 0 bases from J, leaving 9 bases between. The CDR3 region is CASSLDPQGSYEQYF. The CDR3 coding sequence is TGTGCCAGCAGCTTAGATCCCCAGGGCTCCTACGAGCAGTACTTC.

The J gene is TRBJ2-2, the V gene TRBV6-1; D gene uncertain. This CDR3 is 16 amino acids long. V was pared by 3 bases and J by 2 bases, with 13 bases between. Germline-derived CDR1 and CDR2 are MNHNS and SASEGT. DNA for the CDR3: TGTGCCAGCAGTGACGGGTCGTCCACCAACACCGGGGAGCTGTTTTTT. This translates into CASSDGSSTNTGELFF.

V gene TRBV19 combines with J gene TRBJ2-7; D not certain. CDR3 length: 13 amino acids. Germline loops: CDR1 LNHDA, CDR2 SQIVND (reference sequence). Trimming stripped 5 bases from V and 2 bases from J, with 10 bases between. The CDR3 bases are TGTGCCAGTAGTGCTACCCCTGCCTACGAGCAGTACTTC. Protein sequence: CASSATPAYEQYF.